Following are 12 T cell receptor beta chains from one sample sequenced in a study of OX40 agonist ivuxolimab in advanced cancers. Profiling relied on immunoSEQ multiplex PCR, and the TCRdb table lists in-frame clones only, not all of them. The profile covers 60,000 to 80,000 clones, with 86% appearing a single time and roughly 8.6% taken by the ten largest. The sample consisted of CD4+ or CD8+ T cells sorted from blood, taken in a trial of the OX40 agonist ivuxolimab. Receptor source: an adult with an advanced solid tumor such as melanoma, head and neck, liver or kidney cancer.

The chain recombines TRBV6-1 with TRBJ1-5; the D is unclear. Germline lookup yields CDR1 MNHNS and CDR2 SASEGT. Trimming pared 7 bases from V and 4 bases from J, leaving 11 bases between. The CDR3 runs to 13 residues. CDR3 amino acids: CASTANGNQPQHF. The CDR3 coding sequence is TGTGCCAGCACCGCAAATGGGAATCAGCCCCAGCATTTT.

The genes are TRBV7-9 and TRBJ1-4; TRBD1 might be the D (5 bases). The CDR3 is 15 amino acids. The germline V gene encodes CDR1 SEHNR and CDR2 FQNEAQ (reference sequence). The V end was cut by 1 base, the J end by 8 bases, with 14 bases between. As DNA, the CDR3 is TGTGCCAGCAGCTTAGGGGGCAGGCGGAACGAAAAACTGTTTTTT. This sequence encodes CASSLGGRRNEKLFF.

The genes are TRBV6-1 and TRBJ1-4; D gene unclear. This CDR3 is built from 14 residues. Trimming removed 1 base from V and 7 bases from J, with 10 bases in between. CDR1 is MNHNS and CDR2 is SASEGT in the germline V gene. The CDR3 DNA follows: TGTGCCAGCAGTGAAGTCAGGACGGCTGAAAAACTGTTTTTT. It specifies CASSEVRTAEKLFF.

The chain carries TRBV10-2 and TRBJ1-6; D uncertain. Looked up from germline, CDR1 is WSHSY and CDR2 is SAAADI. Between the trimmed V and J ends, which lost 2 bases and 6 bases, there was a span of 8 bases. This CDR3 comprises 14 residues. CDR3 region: CASSEQYRNSPLHF. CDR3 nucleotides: TGCGCCAGCAGTGAGCAGTATCGTAATTCACCCCTCCACTTT.

This CDR3 reads CASSSRTGGEKLFF. The CDR3 bases are TGTGCCAGCAGTTCCAGGACAGGGGGGGAAAAACTGTTTTTT. J is TRBJ1-4 and V is TRBV6-5; 10 positions agree with TRBD1. V lost 4 bases and J lost 8; bases outside the gene matches: 4. Per the germline V gene, CDR1 is MNHEY and CDR2 is SVGAGI. The CDR3 runs to 14 residues.

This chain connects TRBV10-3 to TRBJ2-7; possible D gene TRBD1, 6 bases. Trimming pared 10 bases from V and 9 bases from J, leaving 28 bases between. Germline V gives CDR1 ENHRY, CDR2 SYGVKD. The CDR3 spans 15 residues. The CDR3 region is CATLPSGTRVGGQYF. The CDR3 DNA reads TGTGCCACACTCCCTTCCGGGACACGGGTCGGAGGGCAGTACTTC.

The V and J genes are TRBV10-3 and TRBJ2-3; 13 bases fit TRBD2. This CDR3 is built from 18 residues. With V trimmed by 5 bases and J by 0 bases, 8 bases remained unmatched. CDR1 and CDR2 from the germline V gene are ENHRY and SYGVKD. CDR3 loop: CAISSPPGLAGSTDTQYF. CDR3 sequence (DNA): TGTGCCATCAGTTCCCCCCCGGGACTAGCGGGGAGCACAGATACGCAGTATTTT.

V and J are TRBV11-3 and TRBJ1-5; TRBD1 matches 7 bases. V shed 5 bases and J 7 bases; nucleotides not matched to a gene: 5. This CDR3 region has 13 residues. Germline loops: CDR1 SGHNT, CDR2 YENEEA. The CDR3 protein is CASSTRQGQPQHF. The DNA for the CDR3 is TGTGCCAGCAGCACCCGACAGGGACAGCCCCAGCATTTT.

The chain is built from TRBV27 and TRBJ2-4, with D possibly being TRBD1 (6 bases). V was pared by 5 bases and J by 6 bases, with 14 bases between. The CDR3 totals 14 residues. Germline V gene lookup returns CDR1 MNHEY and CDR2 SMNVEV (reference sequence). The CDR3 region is CASSPGQTANIQYF. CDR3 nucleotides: TGTGCCAGCAGTCCAGGACAGACGGCAAACATTCAGTACTTC.

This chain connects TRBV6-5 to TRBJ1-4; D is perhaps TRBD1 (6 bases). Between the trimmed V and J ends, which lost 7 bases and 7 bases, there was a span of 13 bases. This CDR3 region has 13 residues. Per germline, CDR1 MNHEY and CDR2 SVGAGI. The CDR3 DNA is TGTGCCAGCACCACGACAGGAGGTGAAAAACTGTTTTTT. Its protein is CASTTTGGEKLFF.

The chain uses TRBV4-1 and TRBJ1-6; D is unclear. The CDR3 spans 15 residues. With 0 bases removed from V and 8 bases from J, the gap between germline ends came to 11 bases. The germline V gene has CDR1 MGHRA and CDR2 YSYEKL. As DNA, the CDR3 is TGCGCCAGCAGCCAAGAAGAGTCCGTAGATTCACCCCTCCACTTT. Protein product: CASSQEESVDSPLHF.

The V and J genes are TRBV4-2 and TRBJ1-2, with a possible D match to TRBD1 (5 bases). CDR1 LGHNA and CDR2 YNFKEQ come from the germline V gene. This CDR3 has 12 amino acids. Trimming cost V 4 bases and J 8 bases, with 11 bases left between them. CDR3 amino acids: CASSLGDVGYTF. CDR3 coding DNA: TGTGCCAGCAGCCTAGGGGATGTGGGCTACACCTTC.